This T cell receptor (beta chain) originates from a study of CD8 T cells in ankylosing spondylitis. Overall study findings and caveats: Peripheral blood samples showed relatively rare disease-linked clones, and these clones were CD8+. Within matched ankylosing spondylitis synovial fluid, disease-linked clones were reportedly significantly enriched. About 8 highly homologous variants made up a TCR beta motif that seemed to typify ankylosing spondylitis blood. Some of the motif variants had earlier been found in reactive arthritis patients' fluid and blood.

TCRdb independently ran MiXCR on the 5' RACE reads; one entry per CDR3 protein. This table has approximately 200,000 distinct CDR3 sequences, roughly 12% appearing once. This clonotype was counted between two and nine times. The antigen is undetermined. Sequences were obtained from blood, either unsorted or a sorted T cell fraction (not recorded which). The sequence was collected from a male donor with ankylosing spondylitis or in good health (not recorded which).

The CDR3 here is CASSFGSLSTDTQYF. The CDR3 DNA reads TGTGCCAGCAGCTTTGGAAGCCTTAGCACAGATACGCAGTATTTT. The chain links TRBV5-6 to TRBJ2-3; no firm D call. The CDR3 length is 15 residues. Trimming removed 2 bases at V and 0 bases at J, with 10 bases between. Germline CDR1 reads SGHDT; CDR2 reads YYEEEE.